Below are 32 T cell receptor beta chains sequenced from a single sample in a study of T cell repertoires in cytomegalovirus infection. TCRdb called the reads again in MiXCR, with one record for every CDR3 protein. The data contain 450,000 to 600,000 distinct CDR3 sequences, around a third of them singletons. These receptors' targets are unknown. This sample comprised cultured PBMCs, obtained from culture after CMV antigen stimulation. All receptors derive from a human donor in good health (CMV status not recorded). Some clones in this sample may be carry-over from other donors' samples.

This clonotype has more than one count but fewer than ten. This chain connects TRBV28 to TRBJ2-1, with 7 nucleotides matching TRBD2. The CDR3 spans 17 residues. Trimming took 5 bases from V and 0 from J; bases not matched to a gene: 10. In germline, CDR1 is MDHEN, CDR2 SYDVKM. The CDR3 DNA sequence: TGTGCCAGCAGTCCCTGGATAGCGGGTAGCTCCTACAATGAGCAGTTCTTC. It translates to CASSPWIAGSSYNEQFF.

A few counts support this clonotype. The chain uses TRBV24-1 and TRBJ2-1; 7 bases agree with TRBD1. Germline V gene data show CDR1 as KGHDR and CDR2 as SFDVKD. This CDR3 is 17 amino acids long. Trimming removed 3 bases from V and 2 bases from J; junction bases left unmatched: 9. Here the CDR3 reads CATSDPNRGGTYNEQFF. The CDR3 DNA reads as TGTGCCACCAGTGATCCCAACAGAGGGGGCACCTACAATGAGCAGTTCTTC.

The V gene is TRBV5-3, the J gene TRBJ2-6; TRBD2 might be the D (7 bases). TRBV5-3 is an ORF, with its function uncertain. V was clipped by 8 bases and J by 0 bases, with 12 bases between them. The CDR3 is 15 residues long. CDR3: CASSGDNSGANVLTF. As DNA, the CDR3 is TGTGCCAGCAGCGGGGACAACTCTGGGGCCAACGTCCTGACTTTC.

The gene calls are TRBV29-1 and TRBJ1-2; 7 nucleotides match TRBD1. V was pared by 6 bases and J by 5 bases, with 6 bases of the junction left unmatched. Germline-derived CDR1 and CDR2 are SQVTM and ANQGSEA. The CDR3 contains 12 residues. CDR3: CSVRGQKYGYTF. The CDR3 bases are TGCAGCGTCAGGGGACAGAAATATGGCTACACCTTC.

The chain recombines TRBV6-1 with TRBJ2-1, with TRBD2 identical over 7 bases. Per germline, CDR1 MNHNS and CDR2 SASEGT. The CDR3 length is 15 residues. V lost 8 bases, J lost 3 bases, and 10 bases stayed unmatched. CDR3 amino acids: CASDRLAEYYNEQFF. The CDR3 DNA reads TGTGCCAGCGATCGTCTAGCGGAGTACTACAATGAGCAGTTCTTC.

The chain has TRBV4-1 and TRBJ2-3; 14 bases agree with TRBD2. The germline V gene encodes CDR1 MGHRA and CDR2 YSYEKL. J was trimmed by 0 bases and V by 0 bases; bases with no gene match: 11. This CDR3 comprises 21 residues. CDR3 region: CASSQEGMTSGRADSTDTQYF. The CDR3 DNA is TGCGCCAGCAGCCAAGAGGGGATGACTAGCGGGAGGGCCGATAGCACAGATACGCAGTATTTT.

This clonotype appeared a few times. V usage is TRBV6-6 and J usage is TRBJ2-1, with 7 positions matching TRBD2. V shed 2 bases, J shed 8 bases, and the junction held 6 bases outside the gene matches. CDR1 and CDR2 from the germline V gene are MNHNY and SVGAGI (reference sequence). This CDR3 has 14 residues. CDR3 sequence: CASSYTRGGDEQFF. The CDR3 DNA reads TGTGCCAGCAGTTACACGCGGGGAGGGGATGAGCAGTTCTTC.

This sequence joins TRBV9 and TRBJ2-2; 10 bases match TRBD2. Unmatched junction bases numbered 9, after V lost 4 bases and J lost 6 bases. This CDR3 is 16 amino acids long. The germline V gene has CDR1 SGDLS and CDR2 YYNGEE. The CDR3 DNA is TGTGCCAGCAGCTTCTCTAGCGGGAGAGTCCCCGGGGAGCTGTTTTTT. Its protein is CASSFSSGRVPGELFF.

The chain is built from TRBV6-5 and TRBJ2-5, with a weak D call TRBD2 (5 bases). The length of the CDR3 is 15 residues. Germline V gives CDR1 MNHEY, CDR2 SVGAGI. The germline V and J ends were trimmed by 0 bases and 5 bases, with 13 bases remaining between them. CDR3 DNA: TGTGCCAGCAGTTACTCGGGCGGGCTTGTGGAGACCCAGTACTTC. Amino acid sequence: CASSYSGGLVETQYF.

The chain links TRBV3-1 to TRBJ2-5; 12 bases map to TRBD2. This CDR3 contains 17 residues. CDR1 and CDR2 from the germline V gene are LGHDT and YNNKEL (reference sequence). The V gene end was trimmed by 1 base and the J gene end by 3 bases; junction bases not matched to a gene: 6. CDR3 residues: CASSQGGSSGREETQYF. The CDR3 nucleotides read TGTGCCAGCAGCCAAGGGGGGTCTAGCGGGAGGGAAGAGACCCAGTACTTC.

This clonotype was picked up a small number of times. This chain connects TRBV19 to TRBJ2-2; 10 bases are shared with TRBD1. The CDR3 length is 15 residues. J lost 7 bases, V lost 5 bases, and 7 bases had no gene match. The germline gives CDR1 LNHDA, CDR2 SQIVND (reference sequence). This chain's CDR3 is CASSLDRGPIGELFF. CDR3 DNA sequence: TGTGCCAGTAGTCTCGACAGGGGGCCCATCGGGGAGCTGTTTTTT.

The chain has TRBV6-1 and TRBJ2-7; 7 positions agree with TRBD1. The CDR3 has 15 amino acids. CDR1 and CDR2 from the germline V gene are MNHNS and SASEGT. The ends lost 7 bases at V and 3 bases at J; junction bases unmatched: 12. Here the CDR3 reads CASNIDRDLIYEQYV. The CDR3 region has the DNA TGTGCCAGCAATATCGACAGGGATTTAATCTACGAGCAGTACGTC.

This clonotype was counted only a few times. V is TRBV12-3 or TRBV12-4 and J is TRBJ2-5; 7 nucleotides align to TRBD1. The V segment lost 5 bases and the J segment 7 bases; nucleotides outside the gene matches: 16. This CDR3 contains 16 residues. The DNA for the CDR3 is TGTGCCAGCAGTCCTGGGACAGCCCAGAGGCGAGGGACCCAGTACTTC. It yields the protein CASSPGTAQRRGTQYF.

This clonotype was seen only a few times. This chain links TRBV10-3 with TRBJ2-1; 9 nucleotides line up with TRBD2. CDR3 length: 16 residues. Germline V gene data show CDR1 as ENHRY and CDR2 as SYGVKD. V lost 7 bases and J lost 2; bases outside the gene matches: 9. DNA for the CDR3: TGTGCCATCACTGCGGATGCGGGAGGGACCTACAATGAGCAGTTCTTC. Its protein product is CAITADAGGTYNEQFF.

This chain connects TRBV4-2 to TRBJ2-1; TRBD2 matches 15 bases. V shed 0 bases and J 8 bases; nucleotides not matched to a gene: 5. CDR3 length: 17 residues. Germline assignment: CDR1 LGHNA and CDR2 YNFKEQ. In nucleotides, the CDR3 is TGTGCCAGCAGCCAAGATCCGGGGACTAGCGGGAGGTATGAGCAGTTCTTC. Translating gives CASSQDPGTSGRYEQFF.

This clonotype was counted many times. The V and J genes are TRBV7-2 and TRBJ2-7; 7 nucleotides agree with TRBD1. V lost 5 bases to trimming and J lost 6 bases; unmatched junction nucleotides: 7. CDR3 size: 13 residues. Germline CDR1 and CDR2: SGHTA and FQGNSA. CDR3 sequence: CASSPRQGGEQYF. The CDR3 DNA sequence: TGTGCCAGCAGCCCACGACAGGGCGGCGAGCAGTACTTC.

The rearrangement uses TRBV7-2 and TRBJ2-3; D remains ambiguous. CDR1 is SGHTA, CDR2 FQGNSA, per germline. V dropped 5 bases and J dropped 5 bases, with 8 bases sitting between them. This CDR3 is built from 12 residues. As DNA, the CDR3 is TGTGCCAGCAGCCCGAACGGAGATACGCAGTATTTT. Translated: CASSPNGDTQYF.

The genes are TRBV7-9 and TRBJ1-2, with D maybe TRBD1 (6 bases). With 4 bases removed from V and 1 base from J, the gap between germline ends came to 16 bases. Per germline, CDR1 SEHNR and CDR2 FQNEAQ (reference sequence). The CDR3 is 16 amino acids. CDR3 sequence: CASSSIRTEDNYGYTF. The DNA for the CDR3 is TGTGCCAGCAGCTCCATACGGACAGAAGATAACTATGGCTACACCTTC.

The chain joins TRBV18 to TRBJ2-1, with a weak D call TRBD2 (5 bases). This CDR3 is 13 amino acids long. The V end was cut by 8 bases, the J end by 8 bases, with 16 bases between. The germline V gene encodes CDR1 KGHSH and CDR2 LQKENI. CDR3 amino acids: CASHPQRKDEQFF. The CDR3 DNA reads as TGTGCCAGCCACCCCCAGCGGAAGGATGAGCAGTTCTTC.

This chain links TRBV12-3 or TRBV12-4 with TRBJ1-1, with a weak D call TRBD1 (6 bases). V shed 7 bases and J shed 1 base, with 13 bases lying between them. This CDR3 has 14 amino acids. CDR3 loop: CASILGASNTEAFF. The CDR3 DNA follows: TGTGCCAGCATCCTGGGGGCTTCGAACACTGAAGCTTTCTTT.

This clonotype has ten or more counts. The chain is built from TRBV7-2 and TRBJ2-1; D unclear. V lost 5 bases, J lost 3 bases, and 11 bases lay in between. Germline values: CDR1 SGHTA, CDR2 FQGNSA. The CDR3 has 14 residues. DNA of the CDR3: TGTGCCAGCAGCCCTTGGGGTAGCTACAATGAGCAGTTCTTC. Amino acids: CASSPWGSYNEQFF.

This clonotype showed up just a few times. V is TRBV7-2 and J is TRBJ1-1; the D is unclear. CDR1 SGHTA and CDR2 FQGNSA come from the germline V gene. This CDR3 comprises 14 residues. Trimming took 0 bases from V and 5 from J, leaving 10 bases between them. CDR3 sequence reads: CASSLAPSSTEAFF. Here the CDR3 DNA reads TGTGCCAGCAGCTTAGCGCCAAGTTCGACTGAAGCTTTCTTT.

This clonotype turned up a few times. The rearrangement joins TRBV7-3 to TRBJ2-2; maybe TRBD1 (5 bases). The CDR3 covers 13 residues. Looked up from germline, CDR1 is SGHTA and CDR2 is FQGTGA. V was trimmed by 8 bases and J by 7 bases, leaving 14 bases between them. The CDR3: CASQGGWSGELFF. The CDR3 DNA reads as TGTGCCAGCCAGGGTGGTTGGAGCGGGGAGCTGTTTTTT. Full variable domain (missing parts from reference TRBV7-3 and TRBJ2-2): GAGVSQTPSNKVTEKGKYVELRCDPISGHTALYWYRQSLGQGPEFLIYFQGTGAADDSGLPNDRFFAVRPEGSVSTLKIQRTERGDSAVYLCASQGGWSGELFFGEGSRLTVL.

This clonotype showed up many times. The chain combines TRBV5-5 with TRBJ2-4; D gene unclear. This CDR3 contains 12 residues. Trimming stripped 0 bases from V and 6 bases from J, with 4 bases between. CDR1 and CDR2 from the germline V gene are SGHKS and YYEKEE (reference sequence). In nucleotides, the CDR3 is TGTGCCAGCAGCTTGGATTTAAACATTCAGTACTTC. It codes for CASSLDLNIQYF.

This clonotype came up a few times. V usage is TRBV10-3 and J usage is TRBJ2-1, with 7 positions matching TRBD2. Germline-derived CDR1 and CDR2 are ENHRY and SYGVKD. This CDR3 is 14 amino acids long. The ends lost 4 bases at V and 5 bases at J; junction bases unmatched: 5. The CDR3 loop is CAISVGGGDNEQFF. In DNA, the CDR3 is TGTGCCATCAGTGTTGGGGGGGGGGACAATGAGCAGTTCTTC.

The rearrangement links TRBV5-5 to TRBJ2-2; TRBD2 matches at 10 bases. Germline CDR1 is SGHKS and CDR2 is YYEKEE (reference sequence). Trimming removed 4 bases from V and 5 bases from J; junction bases left unmatched: 5. The CDR3 is 15 residues long. As DNA, the CDR3 is TGTGCCAGCAGCAGCACTAGCGGGAAGACCGGGGAGCTGTTTTTT. Its translation: CASSSTSGKTGELFF.

V usage is TRBV28 and J usage is TRBJ1-5, with 8 bases that match TRBD1. After removal of 10 bases from V and 6 bases from J, the junction contained 14 bases not matched to a gene. The CDR3 consists of 15 residues. Germline CDR1 is MDHEN and CDR2 is SYDVKM. The DNA of the CDR3 is TGTGCCACTCGATGGGGTGACAGGGGCAGTCAGCCCCAGCATTTT. Translated, it gives CATRWGDRGSQPQHF.

This sequence joins TRBV6-5 and TRBJ2-1, with TRBD2 matching 14 bases. Unmatched junction bases numbered 10, after V lost 6 bases and J lost 9 bases. This CDR3 is built from 16 residues. Germline V CDR1 and CDR2: MNHEY, SVGAGI. This CDR3 reads CASRQTGTSGSLEQFF. For the CDR3, the DNA is TGTGCCAGCAGGCAAACCGGGACTAGCGGGAGTCTTGAGCAGTTCTTC.

The chain couples TRBV11-3 to TRBJ2-1; D is perhaps TRBD1 or TRBD2 (5 bases each). The germline CDR1 and CDR2 sequences are SGHNT and YENEEA. The V gene lost 2 bases and the J gene lost 9 bases, with 11 bases spanning the gap. The CDR3 runs 13 residues. Written as DNA, the CDR3 is TGTGCCAGCAGCTTAACTAGGGGCGGTGAGCAGTTCTTC. Translated: CASSLTRGGEQFF. The full variable domain, its missing parts supplied by reference TRBV11-3 and TRBJ2-1, is EAGVVQSPRYKIIEKKQPVAFWCNPISGHNTLYWYLQNLGQGPELLIRYENEEAVDDSQLPKDRFSAERLKGVDSTLKIQPAELGDSAVYLCASSLTRGGEQFFGPGTRLTVL.

This clonotype appeared a few times. The chain combines TRBV7-9 with TRBJ2-7; tentatively, D is TRBD1 (6 bases). Trimming left V 3 bases short and J 6 bases short, with 12 bases between. The V gene's germline CDR1 is SEHNR and CDR2 FQNEAQ (reference sequence). The CDR3 covers 13 residues. CDR3 DNA: TGTGCCAGCAGCTTTGAACAGGGACGCGAGCAGTACTTC. It yields the protein CASSFEQGREQYF.

As concerns this clonotype: At one boundary the junction diverges from the germline segment, which might be a read error. V usage is TRBV19 and J usage is TRBJ2-1; 12 nucleotides match TRBD2. Looked up from germline, CDR1 is LNHDA and CDR2 is SQIVND (reference sequence). The CDR3 contains 18 residues. The CDR3 is CASSIVLAGGISYNEHFF. In nucleotides, the CDR3 is TGTGCCAGTAGTATCGTACTAGCGGGAGGCATCTCCTACAATGAGCATTTCTTC. Using reference TRBV19 and TRBJ2-1 for the parts outside the CDR3, the full variable domain is DGGITQSPKYLFRKEGQNVTLSCEQNLNHDAMYWYRQDPGQGLRLIYYSQIVNDFQKGDIAEGYSVSREKKESFPLTVTSAQKNPTAFYLCASSIVLAGGISYNEHFFGPGTRLTVL.

This sequence joins TRBV5-1 and TRBJ2-2; 12 bases fit TRBD2. The germline gives CDR1 SGHRS, CDR2 YFSETQ. The CDR3 runs to 24 residues. Unmatched junction bases numbered 26, after V lost 4 bases and J lost 1 base. CDR3 amino acids: CASSIPRAPGLAGGPRENTGELFF. Here the CDR3 DNA reads TGCGCCAGCAGCATACCCAGGGCTCCCGGGCTAGCGGGAGGGCCACGGGAGAACACCGGGGAGCTGTTTTTT.